Below are 24 T cell receptor beta chains sequenced from a single sample in a study of CD8+CD57+ T cells in acquired aplastic anemia. For CDR3 and TCR beta VDJ profiling, genomic DNA was the template used. TCRdb re-derived calls from the reads in MiXCR, one entry per CDR3 protein. Of fewer than 200,000 distinct CDR3 sequences listed, roughly 63% are singletons. The sample consisted of sorted CD4+, CD8+, or CD8+CD57+ T cells (not recorded which) from PBMCs. The receptors originated from a human donor in good health.

The chain combines TRBV2 with TRBJ2-1; TRBD2 matches 9 bases. After removal of 7 bases from V and 2 bases from J, the junction contained 9 bases not matched to a gene. The CDR3 consists of 16 residues. Germline CDR1 is SNHLY and CDR2 is FYNNEI. The CDR3 here is CASTTTAGGPYNEQFF. As DNA, the CDR3 is TGTGCCAGCACCACGACAGCGGGAGGTCCCTACAATGAGCAGTTCTTC.

A note on this clonotype: It may be a read error: a sequence one base away is much more abundant. The chain links TRBV5-5 to TRBJ1-1; tentatively, D is TRBD1 (5 bases). This CDR3 has 15 residues. Per the germline V gene, CDR1 is SGHKS and CDR2 is YYEKEE (reference sequence). CDR3 coding DNA: TGTGCCAGCAGCCCCTGGGGCAGGGAGTACACTGAAGCTTCCTTT. Amino acids: CASSPWGREYTEASF.

The table lists this clonotype with a few counts. The rearrangement links TRBV19 to TRBJ2-7, with TRBD1 matching over 8 bases. This CDR3 region has 15 residues. The J segment lost 7 bases and the V segment lost 10 bases, leaving 18 bases of the junction unmatched. Germline V gene data show CDR1 as LNHDA and CDR2 as SQIVND (reference sequence). In nucleotides, the CDR3 is TGTGCCACCACCCTTTCTGGACAGGGTCCTCGGGAGCAGTACTTC. Protein: CATTLSGQGPREQYF.

For this clonotype: A read error may be the cause here, since a much bigger clone is one base away. The gene calls are TRBV5-6 and TRBJ1-1; unclear D gene. The CDR3 consists of 13 residues. The germline V gene has CDR1 SGHDT and CDR2 YYEEEE. The CDR3: CASSPRVNTVAFF. CDR3 DNA sequence: TGTGCCAGCAGCCCACGGGTTAACACTGTAGCTTTCTTT.

This clonotype was found a few times. V usage is TRBV29-1 and J usage is TRBJ2-1; D unclear. Germline CDR1 is SQVTM and CDR2 is ANQGSEA. The CDR3 loop spans 12 amino acids. Deletions cut 3 bases from V and 6 bases from J, with 9 bases between. This CDR3 is CSVEGRINEQFF. DNA for the CDR3: TGCAGCGTTGAGGGTCGGATCAATGAGCAGTTCTTC.

The rearrangement uses TRBV19 and TRBJ1-5, with 8 bases that match TRBD1. This CDR3 has 14 residues. Germline V gene data show CDR1 as LNHDA and CDR2 as SQIVND (reference sequence). Losses at the gene ends were 1 base for V and 11 bases for J; bases not matched to a gene: 7. CDR3: CASSIGTGSKAQHF. The CDR3 DNA reads TGTGCCAGTAGTATAGGGACAGGGTCCAAAGCCCAGCATTTT. The entire variable domain, with the rest obtained from reference TRBV19 and TRBJ1-5, is as follows: DGGITQSPKYLFRKEGQNVTLSCEQNLNHDAMYWYRQDPGQGLRLIYYSQIVNDFQKGDIAEGYSVSREKKESFPLTVTSAQKNPTAFYLCASSIGTGSKAQHFGDGTRLSIL.

The chain recombines TRBV7-2 with TRBJ1-2, with a weak D call TRBD1 (5 bases). V lost 5 bases, J lost 2 bases, and 18 bases lay in between. Looked up from germline, CDR1 is SGHTA and CDR2 is FQGNSA. The CDR3 consists of 16 residues. CDR3 coding DNA: TGTGCCAGCAGCCAGGGTACCGGGCCTACGAACTATGGCTACACCTTC. Its protein product is CASSQGTGPTNYGYTF.

The chain employs TRBV11-1 and TRBJ1-3; TRBD1 matches 9 bases. The CDR3 extends over 17 amino acids. With V trimmed by 5 bases and J by 4 bases, 12 bases remained unmatched. The germline V gene has CDR1 SGHAT and CDR2 FQDESV (reference sequence). CDR3 loop: CASSDRQGEALGNTIYF. The CDR3, as DNA: TGTGCCAGCAGCGACCGACAGGGGGAAGCTTTGGGAAACACCATATATTTT. Supplemented by reference TRBV11-1 and TRBJ1-3, the full variable domain reads EAEVAQSPRYKITEKSQAVAFWCDPISGHATLYWYRQILGQGPELLVQFQDESVVDDSQLPKDRFSAERLKGVDSTLKIQPAELGDSAMYLCASSDRQGEALGNTIYFGEGSWLTVV.

CDR3 residues: CASSLGTGFGTQYF. The CDR3 region has the DNA TGTGCCAGCAGTTTGGGGACAGGGTTTGGGACCCAGTACTTC. The chain links TRBV27 to TRBJ2-5; 9 bases line up with TRBD1. The germline gives CDR1 MNHEY, CDR2 SMNVEV (reference sequence). J lost 7 bases, V lost 3 bases, and 6 bases had no gene match. The CDR3 consists of 14 residues.

This clonotype appeared once. This chain joins TRBV19 and TRBJ2-1, with a possible D match to TRBD1 (6 bases). The CDR3 sequence is 13 residues long. V was pared by 6 bases and J by 8 bases, with 14 bases between. Germline-derived CDR1 and CDR2 are LNHDA and SQIVND (reference sequence). The CDR3 sequence is CASRRGGWHEQFF. CDR3 coding DNA: TGTGCCAGTAGAAGAGGGGGTTGGCATGAGCAGTTCTTC.

This clonotype was observed many times. The chain combines TRBV3-1 with TRBJ1-6; D not resolved. CDR1 LGHDT and CDR2 YNNKEL come from the germline V gene (reference sequence). V lost 0 bases to trimming and J lost 5 bases, with 11 bases between them. The CDR3 runs 16 residues. This CDR3 reads CASSQDRQSNNSPLHF. In nucleotides, the CDR3 is TGTGCCAGCAGCCAAGATCGGCAGTCGAATAATTCACCCCTCCACTTT.

In this sample, this clonotype turned up many times. CDR3 loop: CASSGTSIYEQYF. CDR3 DNA: TGTGCCAGCTCCGGGACTAGCATCTACGAGCAGTACTTC. V is TRBV11-3 and J is TRBJ2-7; 9 positions agree with TRBD2. The V gene end was trimmed by 8 bases and the J gene end by 3 bases; junction bases not matched to a gene: 5. The CDR3 spans 13 residues. Germline CDR1 is SGHNT and CDR2 is YENEEA.

V is TRBV28 and J is TRBJ1-6; D remains ambiguous. Trimming stripped 7 bases from V and 9 bases from J, with 10 bases between. This CDR3 has 12 amino acids. CDR1 is MDHEN, CDR2 SYDVKM, per germline. The CDR3 bases are TGTGCCAGCACAGGACGAGTTTCACCCCTCCACTTT. Translating it yields CASTGRVSPLHF.

This clonotype has a count of ten or more. The rearrangement links TRBV29-1 to TRBJ2-1; unclear D gene. Trimming removed 4 bases from V and 9 bases from J, with 13 bases in between. Germline CDR1 is SQVTM and CDR2 is ANQGSEA. This CDR3 has 12 residues. The CDR3: CSVGTASSEQFF. CDR3 nucleotide sequence: TGCAGCGTTGGTACGGCCTCCAGTGAGCAGTTCTTC.

Note on this clonotype: The germline gene is not matched at one end of the junction; a read error may be the cause. The V call is TRBV14, the J call TRBJ2-2, with TRBD2 identical over 12 bases. The CDR3 has 17 residues. Germline CDR1 and CDR2: SGHDN and FVKESK. The CDR3 nucleotides read TGTGCCAGCAGCCTGCGGACTAGCGGGGTGCACGCCGGGGGGCTGTTTTTT. This translates into CASSLRTSGVHAGGLFF.

J is TRBJ1-1 and V is TRBV6-1, with 7 bases that match TRBD1. Losses at the gene ends were 10 bases for V and 1 base for J; bases not matched to a gene: 6. The CDR3 is 13 residues long. CDR1 and CDR2 from the germline V gene are MNHNS and SASEGT. The chain's CDR3 is CAINTGENTEAFF. The CDR3 coding sequence is TGTGCCATCAATACAGGGGAGAACACTGAAGCTTTCTTT.

The rearrangement links TRBV9 to TRBJ2-3; no clear D gene. Per the germline V gene, CDR1 is SGDLS and CDR2 is YYNGEE. The ends were cut back, 3 bases at V and 0 bases at J, with 11 bases in the middle. The CDR3 length is 15 residues. The CDR3 DNA follows: TGTGCCAGCAGCGGTAACCCACTAAGCACAGATACGCAGTATTTT. Translating gives CASSGNPLSTDTQYF.

This clonotype was counted a few times. The genes are TRBV27 and TRBJ1-2; the match to TRBD1 covers 7 bases. CDR1 and CDR2 from the germline V gene are MNHEY and SMNVEV (reference sequence). V lost 3 bases and J lost 5; bases outside the gene matches: 9. CDR3 length equals 15 residues. The CDR3 sequence: CASSFNHRDRYGYTF. DNA for the CDR3: TGTGCCAGCAGTTTCAACCACCGGGACAGATATGGCTACACCTTC.

In this sample, this clonotype turned up many times. This chain joins TRBV5-1 and TRBJ2-7; no definite D call. The germline CDR1 and CDR2 sequences are SGHRS and YFSETQ. V dropped 0 bases and J dropped 5 bases, with 6 bases sitting between them. The CDR3 extends over 12 amino acids. The CDR3 sequence: CASSLVSDEQYF. In nucleotides, the CDR3 is TGCGCCAGCAGCTTGGTTTCCGACGAGCAGTACTTC.

This clonotype was counted at least ten times. The chain links TRBV12-3 or TRBV12-4 to TRBJ2-6; D gene ambiguous. V lost 6 bases and J lost 2, with 2 bases in between. This CDR3 is 12 amino acids long. The CDR3 coding sequence is TGTGCCAGCAGAGCTGGGGCCAACGTCCTGACTTTC. The encoded protein is CASRAGANVLTF.

The chain links TRBV10-3 to TRBJ2-2, with TRBD1 matching over 8 bases. Germline CDR1 ENHRY, CDR2 SYGVKD. The CDR3 runs to 16 residues. Trimming removed 4 bases from V and 5 bases from J; junction bases left unmatched: 9. CDR3 residues: CAISVDRGGGTGELFF. The DNA for the CDR3 is TGTGCCATCAGTGTTGACAGGGGCGGTGGAACCGGGGAGCTGTTTTTT.

The V gene is TRBV5-4, the J gene TRBJ2-7; D remains ambiguous. This CDR3 is 15 amino acids long. Germline values: CDR1 SGHNT, CDR2 YYREEE (reference sequence). Trimming shortened V by 2 bases and J by 1 base, and 13 bases separated the two germline ends. CDR3 sequence (DNA): TGTGCCAGCAGCTTAGCTATGGTCCTTTCCTACGAGCAGTACTTC. Its translation: CASSLAMVLSYEQYF.

This clonotype was recorded a few times. Germline and junction disagree at one end, which may indicate a read error. The V and J genes are TRBV5-1 and TRBJ2-7; the D call may be TRBD1 or TRBD2 (6 bases each). Germline CDR1 and CDR2: SGHRS and YFSETQ. The length of the CDR3 is 15 residues. CDR3 DNA sequence: TGTGCCAGCAGCTTAGCACAGGGAGGATACTACGAGCAGTACTTC. This translates into CASSLAQGGYYEQYF.

On this clonotype itself: One end of the junction fails to match germline, which may point to a read error. Here the CDR3 reads CASSLRTGQKLFF. The CDR3 coding sequence is TGTGCCAGCAGCCTCCGGACAGGGCAAAAACTGTTCTTT. The chain is built from TRBV6-5 and TRBJ1-4; 8 bases fit TRBD1. The CDR3 covers 13 residues. The germline gives CDR1 MNHEY, CDR2 SVGAGI.